This T cell receptor (beta chain) originates from a study of blood T cell repertoires in COVID-19. Study summary: Acute-phase and convalescent COVID-19 samples originated in the United States, Italy and Spain. From T cells, B-cell-depleted T cells, or PBMCs came the material, which was cDNA or gDNA.

In germline, CDR1 is LGHDT, CDR2 YNNKEL (reference sequence). There are 16 residues in the CDR3. Trimming cost V 0 bases and J 5 bases, with 16 bases left between them. Authors' data handling: Reference gene primer amplification gave estimated nucleated cell counts. The repertoire was sequenced with immunoSEQ multiplex PCR; TCRdb's copy has only in-frame clones and lacks some. V and J calls and clone size come straight from that table; D and trimming were deduced from the DNA. The table has around 160,000 clones, approximately 86% seen once. Source material: peripheral blood. This clonotype was sampled from a man aged 60-69 years with acute or convalescent COVID-19. The rearrangement links TRBV3-1 (or the pseudogene TRBV3-2) to TRBJ1-1; D remains unclear. CDR3 in amino acids: CASSQDHTGMGTEAFF. In nucleotides, the CDR3 is TGTGCCAGCAGCCAAGATCATACGGGGATGGGGACTGAAGCTTTCTTT.